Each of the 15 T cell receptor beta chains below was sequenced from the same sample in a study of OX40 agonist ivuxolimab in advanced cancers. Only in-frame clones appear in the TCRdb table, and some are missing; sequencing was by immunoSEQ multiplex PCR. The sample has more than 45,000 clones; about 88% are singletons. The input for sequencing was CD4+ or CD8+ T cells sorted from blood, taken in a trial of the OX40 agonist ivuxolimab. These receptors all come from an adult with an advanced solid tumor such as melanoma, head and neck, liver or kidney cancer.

CDR3 in amino acids: CSTRADSYEQYF. DNA for the CDR3: TGCAGCACCAGGGCAGATTCCTACGAGCAGTACTTC. This rearrangement joins TRBV29-1 to TRBJ2-7; D perhaps matches TRBD1 (5 bases). V was cut by 8 bases and J by 1 base, with 12 bases left in between. Per the germline V gene, CDR1 is SQVTM and CDR2 is ANQGSEA. CDR3 length: 12 residues.

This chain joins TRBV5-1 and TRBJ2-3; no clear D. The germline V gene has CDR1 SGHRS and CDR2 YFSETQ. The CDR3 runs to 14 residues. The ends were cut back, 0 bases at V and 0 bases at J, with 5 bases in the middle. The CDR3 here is CASSLDSSTDTQYF. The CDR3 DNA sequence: TGCGCCAGCAGCTTGGATTCCAGCACAGATACGCAGTATTTT.

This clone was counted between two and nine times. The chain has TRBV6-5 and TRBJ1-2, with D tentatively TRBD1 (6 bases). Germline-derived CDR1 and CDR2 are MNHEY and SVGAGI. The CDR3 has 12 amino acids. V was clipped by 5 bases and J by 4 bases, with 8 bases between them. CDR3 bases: TGTGCCAGCAGTCCAGGGGCCTATGGCTACACCTTC. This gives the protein CASSPGAYGYTF.

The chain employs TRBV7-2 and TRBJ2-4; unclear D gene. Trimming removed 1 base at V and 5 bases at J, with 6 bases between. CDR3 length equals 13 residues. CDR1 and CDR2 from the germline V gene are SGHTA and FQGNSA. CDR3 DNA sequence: TGTGCCAGCAGCTTAGACTACCAAAACATTCAGTACTTC. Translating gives CASSLDYQNIQYF.

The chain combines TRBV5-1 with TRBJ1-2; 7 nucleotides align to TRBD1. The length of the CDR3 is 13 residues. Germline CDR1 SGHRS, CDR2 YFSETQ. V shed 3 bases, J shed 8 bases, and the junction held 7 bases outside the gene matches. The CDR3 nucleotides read TGCGCCAGCAGCTCACAGGGGACGAGAGGCTACACCTTC. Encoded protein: CASSSQGTRGYTF.

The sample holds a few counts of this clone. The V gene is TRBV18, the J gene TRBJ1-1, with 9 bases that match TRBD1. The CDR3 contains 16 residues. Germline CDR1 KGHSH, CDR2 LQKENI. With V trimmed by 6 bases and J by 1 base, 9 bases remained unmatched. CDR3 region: CASSQLKTGGNTEAFF. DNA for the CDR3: TGTGCCAGCTCTCAACTTAAGACAGGGGGGAACACTGAAGCTTTCTTT.

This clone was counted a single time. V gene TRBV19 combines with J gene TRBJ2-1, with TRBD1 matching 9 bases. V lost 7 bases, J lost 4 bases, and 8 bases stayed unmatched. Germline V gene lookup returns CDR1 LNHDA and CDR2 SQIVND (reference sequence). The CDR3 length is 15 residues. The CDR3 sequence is CASTEDRGAYNEQFF. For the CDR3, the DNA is TGTGCCAGTACCGAGGACAGGGGTGCGTACAATGAGCAGTTCTTC.

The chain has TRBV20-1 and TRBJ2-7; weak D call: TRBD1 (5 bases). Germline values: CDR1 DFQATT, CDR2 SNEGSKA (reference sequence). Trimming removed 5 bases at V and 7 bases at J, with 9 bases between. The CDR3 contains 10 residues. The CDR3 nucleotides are TGCAGTGCTCCAGGGTTGGAGCAGTACTTC. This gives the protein CSAPGLEQYF.

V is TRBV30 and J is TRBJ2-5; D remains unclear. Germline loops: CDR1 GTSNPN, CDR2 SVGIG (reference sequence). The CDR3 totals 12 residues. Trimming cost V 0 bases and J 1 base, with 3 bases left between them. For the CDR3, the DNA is TGTGCCTGGAGTGTACTCCAAGAGACCCAGTACTTC. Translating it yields CAWSVLQETQYF.

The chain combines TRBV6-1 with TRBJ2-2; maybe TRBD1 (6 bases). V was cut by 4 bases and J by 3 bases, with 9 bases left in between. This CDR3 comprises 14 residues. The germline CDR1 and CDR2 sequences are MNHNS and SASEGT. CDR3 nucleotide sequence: TGTGCCAGCAGTGTAAACAGGGACACCGGGGAGCTGTTTTTT. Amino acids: CASSVNRDTGELFF.

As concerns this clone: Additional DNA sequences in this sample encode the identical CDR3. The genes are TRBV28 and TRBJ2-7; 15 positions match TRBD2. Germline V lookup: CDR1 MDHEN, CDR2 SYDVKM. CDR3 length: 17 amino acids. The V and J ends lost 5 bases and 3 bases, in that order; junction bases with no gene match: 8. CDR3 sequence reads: CASSPPGLAGGSYEQYF. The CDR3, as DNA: TGTGCCAGCAGTCCACCGGGACTAGCGGGAGGAAGCTACGAGCAGTACTTC.

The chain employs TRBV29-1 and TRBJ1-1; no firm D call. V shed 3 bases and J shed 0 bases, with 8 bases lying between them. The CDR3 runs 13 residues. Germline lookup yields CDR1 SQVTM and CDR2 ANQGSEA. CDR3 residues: CSVERGMNTEAFF. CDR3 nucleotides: TGCAGCGTTGAGCGTGGCATGAACACTGAAGCTTTCTTT.

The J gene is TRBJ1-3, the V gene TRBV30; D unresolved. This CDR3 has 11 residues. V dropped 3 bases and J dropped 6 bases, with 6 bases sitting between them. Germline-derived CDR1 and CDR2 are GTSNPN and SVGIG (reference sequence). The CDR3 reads CAWRLPNTIYF. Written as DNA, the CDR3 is TGTGCCTGGAGGCTCCCAAACACCATATATTTT. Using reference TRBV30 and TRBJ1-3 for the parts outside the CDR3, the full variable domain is SQTIHQWPATLVQPVGSPLSLECTVEGTSNPNLYWYRQAAGRGLQLLFYSVGIGQISSEVPQNLSASRPQDRQFILSSKKLLLSDSGFYLCAWRLPNTIYFGEGSWLTVV.

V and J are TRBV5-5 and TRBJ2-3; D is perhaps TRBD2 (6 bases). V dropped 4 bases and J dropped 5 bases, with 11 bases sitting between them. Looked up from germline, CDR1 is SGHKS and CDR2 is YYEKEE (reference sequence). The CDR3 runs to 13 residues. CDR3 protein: CASSRRGGDTQYF. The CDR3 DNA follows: TGTGCCAGCAGCAGGAGGGGCGGAGATACGCAGTATTTT.

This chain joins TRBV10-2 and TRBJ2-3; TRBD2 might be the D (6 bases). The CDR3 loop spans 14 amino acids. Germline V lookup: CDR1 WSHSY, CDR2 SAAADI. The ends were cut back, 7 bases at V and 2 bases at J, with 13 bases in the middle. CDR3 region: CASTASAYTDTQYF. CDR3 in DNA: TGCGCCAGCACAGCTAGCGCTTACACAGATACGCAGTATTTT.